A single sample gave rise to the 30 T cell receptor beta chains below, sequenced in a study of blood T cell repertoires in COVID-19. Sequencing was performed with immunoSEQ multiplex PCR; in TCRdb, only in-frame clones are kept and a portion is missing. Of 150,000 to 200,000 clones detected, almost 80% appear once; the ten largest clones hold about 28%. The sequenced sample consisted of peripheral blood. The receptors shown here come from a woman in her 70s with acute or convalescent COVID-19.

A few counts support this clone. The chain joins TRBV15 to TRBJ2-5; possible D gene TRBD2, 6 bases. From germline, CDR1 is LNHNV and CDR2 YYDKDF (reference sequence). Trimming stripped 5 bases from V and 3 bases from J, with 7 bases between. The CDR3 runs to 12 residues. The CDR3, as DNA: TGTGCCACCAGCGGGAGGAAAGAGACCCAGTACTTC. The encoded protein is CATSGRKETQYF.

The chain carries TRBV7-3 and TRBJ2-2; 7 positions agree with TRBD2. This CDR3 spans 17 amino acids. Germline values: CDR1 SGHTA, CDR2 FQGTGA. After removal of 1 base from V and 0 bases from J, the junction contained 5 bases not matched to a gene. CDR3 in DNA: TGTGCCAGCAGCTTAAGGGCTAGCGGAGCGAACACCGGGGAGCTGTTTTTT. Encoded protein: CASSLRASGANTGELFF. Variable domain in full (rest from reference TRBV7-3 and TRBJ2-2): GAGVSQTPSNKVTEKGKYVELRCDPISGHTALYWYRQSLGQGPEFLIYFQGTGAADDSGLPNDRFFAVRPEGSVSTLKIQRTERGDSAVYLCASSLRASGANTGELFFGEGSRLTVL.

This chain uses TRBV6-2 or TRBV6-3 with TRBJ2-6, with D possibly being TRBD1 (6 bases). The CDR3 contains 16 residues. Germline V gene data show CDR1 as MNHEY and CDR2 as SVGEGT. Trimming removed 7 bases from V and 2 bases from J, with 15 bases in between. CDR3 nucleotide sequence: TGTGCCAGCACCCCAGCTCGGACAGCTGGGGCCAACGTCCTGACTTTC. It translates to CASTPARTAGANVLTF.

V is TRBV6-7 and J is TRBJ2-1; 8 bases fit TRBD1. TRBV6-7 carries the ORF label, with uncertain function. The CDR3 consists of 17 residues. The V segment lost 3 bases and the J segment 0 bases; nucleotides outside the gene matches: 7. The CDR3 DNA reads TGTGCCAGCAGTTATCTCGTACAGGGGGACTCCTACAATGAGCAGTTCTTC. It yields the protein CASSYLVQGDSYNEQFF.

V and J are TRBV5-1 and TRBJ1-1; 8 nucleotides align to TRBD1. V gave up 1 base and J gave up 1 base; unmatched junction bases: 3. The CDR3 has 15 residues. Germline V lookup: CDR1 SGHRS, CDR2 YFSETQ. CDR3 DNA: TGCGCCAGCAGCTTGCAGGGGGCGCGGAACACTGAAGCTTTCTTT. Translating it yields CASSLQGARNTEAFF.

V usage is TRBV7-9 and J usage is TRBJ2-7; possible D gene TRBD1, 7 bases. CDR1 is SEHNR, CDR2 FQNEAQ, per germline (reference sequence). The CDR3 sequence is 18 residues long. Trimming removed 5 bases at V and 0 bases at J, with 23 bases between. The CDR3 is CASSLFRGTDRTSYEQYF. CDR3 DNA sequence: TGTGCCAGCAGCCTCTTTCGGGGGACGGACAGGACCTCCTACGAGCAGTACTTC.

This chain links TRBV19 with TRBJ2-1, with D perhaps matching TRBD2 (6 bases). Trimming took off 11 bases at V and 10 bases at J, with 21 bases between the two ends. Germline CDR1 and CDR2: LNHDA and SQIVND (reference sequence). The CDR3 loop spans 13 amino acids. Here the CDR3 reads CASRRDGSREQFF. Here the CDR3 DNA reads TGTGCCTCCCGGAGGGACGGCAGCAGGGAGCAGTTCTTC.

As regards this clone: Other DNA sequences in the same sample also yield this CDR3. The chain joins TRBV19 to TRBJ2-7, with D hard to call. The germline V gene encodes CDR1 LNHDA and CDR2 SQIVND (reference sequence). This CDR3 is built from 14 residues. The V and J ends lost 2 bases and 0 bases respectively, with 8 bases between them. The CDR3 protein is CASSIRGSSYEQYF. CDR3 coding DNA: TGTGCCAGTAGTATACGAGGTAGCTCCTACGAGCAGTACTTC.

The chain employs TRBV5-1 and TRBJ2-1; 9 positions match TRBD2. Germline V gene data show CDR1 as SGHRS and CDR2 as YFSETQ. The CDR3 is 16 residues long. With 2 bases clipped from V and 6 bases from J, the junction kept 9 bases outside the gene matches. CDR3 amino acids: CASSFQGGLATNEQFF. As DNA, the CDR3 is TGCGCCAGCAGCTTTCAGGGGGGACTAGCAACCAATGAGCAGTTCTTC. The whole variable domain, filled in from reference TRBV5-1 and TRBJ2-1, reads KAGVTQTPRYLIKTRGQQVTLSCSPISGHRSVSWYQQTPGQGLQFLFEYFSETQRNKGNFPGRFSGRQFSNSRSEMNVSTLELGDSALYLCASSFQGGLATNEQFFGPGTRLTVL.

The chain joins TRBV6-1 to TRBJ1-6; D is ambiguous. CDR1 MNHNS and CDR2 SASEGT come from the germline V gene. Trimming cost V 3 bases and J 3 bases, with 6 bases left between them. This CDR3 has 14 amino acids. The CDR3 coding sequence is TGTGCCAGCAGTGAGGGCAGCTATAATTCACCCCTCCACTTT. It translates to CASSEGSYNSPLHF.

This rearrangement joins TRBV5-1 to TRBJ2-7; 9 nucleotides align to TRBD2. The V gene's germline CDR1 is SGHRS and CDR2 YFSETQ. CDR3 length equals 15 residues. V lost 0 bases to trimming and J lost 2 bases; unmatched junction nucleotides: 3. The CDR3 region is CASSLALAGAYEQYF. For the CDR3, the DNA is TGCGCCAGCAGCTTGGCACTAGCGGGCGCCTACGAGCAGTACTTC.

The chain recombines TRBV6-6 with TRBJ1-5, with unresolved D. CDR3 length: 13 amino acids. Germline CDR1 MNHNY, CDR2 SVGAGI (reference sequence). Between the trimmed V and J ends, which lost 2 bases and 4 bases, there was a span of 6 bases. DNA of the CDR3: TGTGCCAGCAGTTACCGAGGAAATCAGCCCCAGCATTTT. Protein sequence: CASSYRGNQPQHF.

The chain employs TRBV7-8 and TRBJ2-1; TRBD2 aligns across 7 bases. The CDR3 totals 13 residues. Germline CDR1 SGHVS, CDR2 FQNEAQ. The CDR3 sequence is CAGKSGMGHEQFF. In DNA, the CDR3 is TGTGCAGGGAAAAGCGGGATGGGACATGAGCAGTTCTTC.

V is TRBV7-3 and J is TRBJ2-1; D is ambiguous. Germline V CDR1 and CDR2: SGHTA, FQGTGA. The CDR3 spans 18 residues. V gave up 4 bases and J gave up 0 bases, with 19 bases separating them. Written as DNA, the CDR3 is TGTGCCAGCAGCTCTAAAACCGGAACGGAGAGCTCCTACAATGAGCAGTTCTTC. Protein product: CASSSKTGTESSYNEQFF.

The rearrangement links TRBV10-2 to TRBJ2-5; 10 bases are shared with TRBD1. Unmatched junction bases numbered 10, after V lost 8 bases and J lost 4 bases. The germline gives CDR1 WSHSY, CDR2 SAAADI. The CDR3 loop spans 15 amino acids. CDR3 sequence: CASFRPGQGRETQYF. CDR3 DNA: TGCGCCAGCTTCCGACCGGGACAGGGGCGAGAGACCCAGTACTTC.

The CDR3 nucleotides read TGTGCCAGCAGTTTAACCGGGACAGGGGATAGTACGCAGTATTTT. This sequence encodes CASSLTGTGDSTQYF. The rearrangement joins TRBV6-5 to TRBJ2-3, with TRBD1 identical over 10 bases. CDR1 is MNHEY, CDR2 SVGAGI, per germline. The CDR3 contains 15 residues. V shed 4 bases, J shed 8 bases, and the junction held 9 bases outside the gene matches.

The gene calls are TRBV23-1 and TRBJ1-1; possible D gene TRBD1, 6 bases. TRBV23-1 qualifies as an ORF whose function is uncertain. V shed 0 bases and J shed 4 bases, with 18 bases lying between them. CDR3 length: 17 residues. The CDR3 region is CASSQSKLRGRGTEAFF. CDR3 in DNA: TGCGCCAGCAGTCAATCGAAGCTAAGGGGGAGGGGCACTGAAGCTTTCTTT.

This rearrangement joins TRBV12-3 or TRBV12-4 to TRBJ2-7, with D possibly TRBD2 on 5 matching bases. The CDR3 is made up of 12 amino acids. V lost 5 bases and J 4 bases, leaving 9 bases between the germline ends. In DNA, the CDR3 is TGTGCCAGCAGTATTCTAGCTTACGAGCAGTACTTC. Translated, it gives CASSILAYEQYF.

The DNA for the CDR3 is TGCGCCAGCAGGGGGAGGGAGCAGTACTTC. The encoded protein is CASRGREQYF. The chain combines TRBV23-1 with TRBJ2-7; the D gene is possibly TRBD2 (6 bases). TRBV23-1 is an ORF, and what it does is uncertain. The CDR3 runs to 10 residues. Trimming removed 6 bases at V and 7 bases at J, with 7 bases between.

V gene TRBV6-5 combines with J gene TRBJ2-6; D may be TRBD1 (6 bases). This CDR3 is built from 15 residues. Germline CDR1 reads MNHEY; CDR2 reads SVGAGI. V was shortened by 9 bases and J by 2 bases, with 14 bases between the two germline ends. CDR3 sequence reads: CASHKSGAGANVLTF. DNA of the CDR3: TGTGCCAGTCACAAATCAGGGGCTGGGGCCAACGTCCTGACTTTC.

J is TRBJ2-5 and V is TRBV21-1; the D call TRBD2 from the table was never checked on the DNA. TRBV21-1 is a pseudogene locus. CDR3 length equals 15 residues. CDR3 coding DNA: TGTGCCAGCAGCAAAGGGGCGGGAGTCGAAGAGACCCAGTACTTC. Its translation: CASSKGAGVEETQYF.

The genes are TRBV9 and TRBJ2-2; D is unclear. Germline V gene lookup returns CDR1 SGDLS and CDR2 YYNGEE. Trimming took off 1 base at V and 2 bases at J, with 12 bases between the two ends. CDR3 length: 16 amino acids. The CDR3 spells CASSVFSTANTGELFF. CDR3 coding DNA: TGTGCCAGCAGCGTATTTAGCACCGCTAACACCGGGGAGCTGTTTTTT. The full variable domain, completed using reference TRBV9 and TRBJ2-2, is DSGVTQTPKHLITATGQRVTLRCSPRSGDLSVYWYQQSLDQGLQFLIQYYNGEERAKGNILERFSAQQFPDLHSELNLSSLELGDSALYFCASSVFSTANTGELFFGEGSRLTVL.

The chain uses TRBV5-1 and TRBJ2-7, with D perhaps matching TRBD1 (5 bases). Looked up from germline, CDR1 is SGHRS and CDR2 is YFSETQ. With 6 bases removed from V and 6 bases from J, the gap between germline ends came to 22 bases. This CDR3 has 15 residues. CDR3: CASNLGAGWESEQYF. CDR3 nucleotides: TGCGCCAGCAACCTAGGGGCAGGTTGGGAAAGCGAGCAGTACTTC. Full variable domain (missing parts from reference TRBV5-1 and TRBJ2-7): KAGVTQTPRYLIKTRGQQVTLSCSPISGHRSVSWYQQTPGQGLQFLFEYFSETQRNKGNFPGRFSGRQFSNSRSEMNVSTLELGDSALYLCASNLGAGWESEQYFGPGTRLTVT.

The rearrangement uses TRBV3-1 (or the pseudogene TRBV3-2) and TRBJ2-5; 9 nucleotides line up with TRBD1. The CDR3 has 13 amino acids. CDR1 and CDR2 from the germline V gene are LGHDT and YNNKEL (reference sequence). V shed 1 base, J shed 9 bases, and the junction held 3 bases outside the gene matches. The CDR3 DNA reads TGTGCCAGCAGCCAAGGGGACAGGGCGGCCCAGTACTTC. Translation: CASSQGDRAAQYF.

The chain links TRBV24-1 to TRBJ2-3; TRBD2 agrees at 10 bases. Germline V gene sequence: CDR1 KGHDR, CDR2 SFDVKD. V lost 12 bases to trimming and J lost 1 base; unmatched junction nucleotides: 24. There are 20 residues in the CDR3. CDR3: CAPGRWPSGSHDPGTDTQYF. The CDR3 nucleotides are TGTGCCCCCGGGCGGTGGCCTAGCGGGAGTCACGACCCCGGCACAGATACGCAGTATTTT.

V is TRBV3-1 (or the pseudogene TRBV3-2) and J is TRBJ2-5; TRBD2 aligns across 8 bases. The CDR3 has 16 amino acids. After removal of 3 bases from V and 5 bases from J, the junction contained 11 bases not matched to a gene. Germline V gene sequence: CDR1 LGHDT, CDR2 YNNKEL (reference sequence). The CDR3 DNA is TGTGCCAGCAGCCAGGCTAGCGGGTGGATTCGTGAGACCCAGTACTTC. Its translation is CASSQASGWIRETQYF.

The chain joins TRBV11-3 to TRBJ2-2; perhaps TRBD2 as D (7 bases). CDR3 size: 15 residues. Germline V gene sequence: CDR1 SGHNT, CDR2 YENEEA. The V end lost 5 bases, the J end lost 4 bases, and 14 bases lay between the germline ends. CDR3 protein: CASSHQGGGTGELFF. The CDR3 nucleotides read TGTGCCAGCAGCCACCAGGGAGGGGGCACCGGGGAGCTGTTTTTT. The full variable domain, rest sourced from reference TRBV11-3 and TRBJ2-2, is EAGVVQSPRYKIIEKKQPVAFWCNPISGHNTLYWYLQNLGQGPELLIRYENEEAVDDSQLPKDRFSAERLKGVDSTLKIQPAELGDSAVYLCASSHQGGGTGELFFGEGSRLTVL.

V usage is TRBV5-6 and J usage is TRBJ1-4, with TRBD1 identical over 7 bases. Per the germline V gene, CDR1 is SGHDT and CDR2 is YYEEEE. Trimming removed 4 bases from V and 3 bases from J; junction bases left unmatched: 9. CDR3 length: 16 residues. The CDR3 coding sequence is TGTGCCAGCAGCGAAACAGGGGCTCAGGCTAATGAAAAACTGTTTTTT. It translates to CASSETGAQANEKLFF.

Here the CDR3 reads CASSLVPQAKETQYF. CDR3 nucleotides: TGTGCCAGCAGCTTAGTCCCACAGGCCAAAGAGACCCAGTACTTC. This rearrangement joins TRBV7-3 to TRBJ2-5, with a possible D match to TRBD1 (5 bases). The CDR3 sequence is 15 residues long. CDR1 is SGHTA and CDR2 is FQGTGA in the germline V gene. Trimming removed 2 bases from V and 3 bases from J, with 13 bases in between.

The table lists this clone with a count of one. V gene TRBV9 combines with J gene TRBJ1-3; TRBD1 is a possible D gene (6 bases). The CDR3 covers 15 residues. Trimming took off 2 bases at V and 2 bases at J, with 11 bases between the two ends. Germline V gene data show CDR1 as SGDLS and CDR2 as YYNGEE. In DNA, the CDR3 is TGTGCCAGCAGCGTTCTTACAGGGACTGGAAACACCATATATTTT. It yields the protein CASSVLTGTGNTIYF.